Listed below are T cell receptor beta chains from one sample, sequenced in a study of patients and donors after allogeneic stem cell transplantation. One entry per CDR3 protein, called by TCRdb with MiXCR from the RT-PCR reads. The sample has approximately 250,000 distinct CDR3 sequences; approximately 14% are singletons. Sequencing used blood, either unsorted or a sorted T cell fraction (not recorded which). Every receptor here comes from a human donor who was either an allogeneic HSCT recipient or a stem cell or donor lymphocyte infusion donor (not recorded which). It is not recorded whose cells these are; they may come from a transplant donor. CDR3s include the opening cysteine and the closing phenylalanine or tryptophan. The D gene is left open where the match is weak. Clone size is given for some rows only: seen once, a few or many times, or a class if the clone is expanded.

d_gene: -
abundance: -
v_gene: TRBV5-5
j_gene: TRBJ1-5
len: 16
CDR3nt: TGTGCCAGCAGCTTGAGGCCCCTGGGGAGCAATCAGCCCCAGCATTTT
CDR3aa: CASSLRPLGSNQPQHF

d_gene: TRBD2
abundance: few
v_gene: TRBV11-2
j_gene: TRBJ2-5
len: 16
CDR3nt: TGTGCCAGCAGCTTAGGCCGCCCTAGCGGTTGGGAGACCCAGTACTTC
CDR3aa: CASSLGRPSGWETQYF

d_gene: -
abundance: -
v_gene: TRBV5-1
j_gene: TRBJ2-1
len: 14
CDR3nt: TGCGCCAGCAGCTTGGCCCCTTCGACCCATGAGCAGTTCTTC
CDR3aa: CASSLAPSTHEQFF

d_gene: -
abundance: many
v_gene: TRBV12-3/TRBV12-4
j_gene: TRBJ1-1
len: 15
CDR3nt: TGTGCCAGCAGTTTAGTTGTCCACGGAAACACTGAAGCTTTCTTT
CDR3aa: CASSLVVHGNTEAFF

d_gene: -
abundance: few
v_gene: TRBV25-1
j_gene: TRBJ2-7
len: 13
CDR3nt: TGTGCCAGCAGTGAGCCAGGGTCCTACGAGCAGTACTTC
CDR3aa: CASSEPGSYEQYF

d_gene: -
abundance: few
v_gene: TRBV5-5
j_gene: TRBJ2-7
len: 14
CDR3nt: TGTGCCAGCAGCTTGGCGGGGGTCACCTACGAGCAGTACTTC
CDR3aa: CASSLAGVTYEQYF

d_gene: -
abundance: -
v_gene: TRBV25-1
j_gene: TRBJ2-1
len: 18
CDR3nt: TGTGCCAGCAGTGACCGGGGACGGCACCAGAGCTCCTACAATGAGCAGTTCTTC
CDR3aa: CASSDRGRHQSSYNEQFF

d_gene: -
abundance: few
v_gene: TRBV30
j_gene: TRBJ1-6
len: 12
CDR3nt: TGTGCCTGGAACGATAAAGGTTCACCCCTCCACTTT
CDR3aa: CAWNDKGSPLHF

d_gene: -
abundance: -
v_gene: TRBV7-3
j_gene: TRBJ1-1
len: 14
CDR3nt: TGTGCCAGCAGCTCCACAGGGAAGGTCTCGTCGGCTTTCTTT
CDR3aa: CASSSTGKVSSAFF

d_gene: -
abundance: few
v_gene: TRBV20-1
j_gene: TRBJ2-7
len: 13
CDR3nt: TGCAGTGCCCGAGCGGGTAACGACCACGAGCAGTACTTC
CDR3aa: CSARAGNDHEQYF

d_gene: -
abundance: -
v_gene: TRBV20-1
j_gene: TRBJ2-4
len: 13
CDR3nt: TGCAGTGCTAGCGGGGAGGCCAAAAACATTCAGTACTTC
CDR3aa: CSASGEAKNIQYF

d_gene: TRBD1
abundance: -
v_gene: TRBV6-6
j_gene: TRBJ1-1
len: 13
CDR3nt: TGTGCCAGCAGGACAGGGTACTCCACTGAAGCTTTCTTT
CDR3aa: CASRTGYSTEAFF